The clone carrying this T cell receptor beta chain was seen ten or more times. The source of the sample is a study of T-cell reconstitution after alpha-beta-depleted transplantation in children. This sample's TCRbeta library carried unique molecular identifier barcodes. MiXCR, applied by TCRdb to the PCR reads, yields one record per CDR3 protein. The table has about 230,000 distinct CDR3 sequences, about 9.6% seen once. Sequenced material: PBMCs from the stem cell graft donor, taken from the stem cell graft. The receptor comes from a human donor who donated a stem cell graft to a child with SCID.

The DNA of the CDR3 is TGCAGTGCTACCCTTGGGGGGCGGACTGGCTACACCTTC. Its protein product is CSATLGGRTGYTF. The V call is TRBV20-1, the J call TRBJ1-2, with TRBD1 as a possible D gene (6 bases). V was trimmed by 4 bases and J by 7 bases, leaving 16 bases between them. In germline, CDR1 is DFQATT, CDR2 SNEGSKA (reference sequence). This CDR3 comprises 13 residues.